A selection of T cell receptor beta chains follows, all from one sample in a study of T cell responses to AZD1222 COVID-19 vaccine. Assay used: immunoSEQ multiplex PCR; TCRdb lists only in-frame clones, some missing. The repertoire consists of roughly 120,000 clones, with 85% to 95% occurring once and the leading ten covering under 3.5%. Sample: peripheral blood, taken on day 0 of AZD1222 vaccination. The receptors were gathered from an adult in good health. CDR3s include the opening cysteine and the closing phenylalanine or tryptophan. Each record gives: clone size, J gene, V gene, D gene, CDR3 protein, CDR3 DNA. A D gene is named only where the DNA matches it firmly. Clone size, where shown, is once, few, many, or a class for clones that have expanded.

>-|TRBJ1-1|TRBV27|-
CASSLGGRGISEAFF
TGTGCCAGCAGTTTAGGTGGTCGGGGAATTTCTGAAGCTTTCTTT
>-|TRBJ1-1|TRBV7-8|-
CATDTEAFF
TGTGCCACTGACACTGAAGCTTTCTTT
>-|TRBJ1-1|TRBV10-3|-
CAISGPLGTEAFF
TGTGCCATCAGTGGGCCGCTCGGCACTGAAGCTTTCTTT
>-|TRBJ2-1|TRBV7-3|TRBD2
CASSLSLAGIGGGNNEQFF
TGTGCCAGCAGCTTAAGCCTAGCGGGAATTGGCGGGGGGAACAATGAGCAGTTCTTC
>-|TRBJ1-4|TRBV3-1/TRBV3-2|-
CASSQLASPNEKLFF
TGTGCCAGCAGCCAACTCGCCAGCCCGAATGAAAAACTGTTTTTT
>-|TRBJ2-3|TRBV30|TRBD2
CAWSSGLAGHTDTQYF
TGTGCCTGGAGCTCTGGACTAGCGGGACACACAGATACGCAGTATTTT
>-|TRBJ2-1|TRBV28|-
CASMSSYNEQFF
TGTGCCAGCATGAGCTCCTACAATGAGCAGTTCTTC
>once|TRBJ2-7|TRBV5-1|TRBD1
CASSTQGVRYEQYF
TGCGCCAGCAGCACACAGGGGGTTCGCTACGAGCAGTACTTC
>-|TRBJ2-3|TRBV4-2|-
CASSQLRRNTDTQYF
TGTGCCAGCAGCCAGCTACGTAGGAACACAGATACGCAGTATTTT
>-|TRBJ2-7|TRBV10-3|TRBD2
CAISSLGGRADEQYF
TGTGCCATCAGTTCCTTGGGCGGGAGGGCCGACGAGCAGTACTTC
>-|TRBJ2-7|TRBV5-1|-
CASNELGNYEQYF
TGCGCCAGCAACGAGTTGGGGAACTACGAGCAGTACTTC
>once|TRBJ1-2|TRBV7-9|-
CASSLASLRYNYGYTF
TGTGCCAGCAGCTTAGCTTCGTTAAGGTATAACTATGGCTACACCTTC
>-|TRBJ2-2|TRBV12-3/TRBV12-4|-
CASSSAGELFF
TGTGCCAGCAGTTCCGCCGGGGAGCTGTTTTTT
>-|TRBJ1-2|TRBV28|-
CASTLFDSYGYTF
TGTGCCAGCACTTTATTCGACAGTTATGGCTACACCTTC
>-|TRBJ2-2|TRBV19|TRBD1
CASSVTGGVTGELFF
TGTGCCAGTAGCGTTACAGGGGGCGTCACCGGGGAGCTGTTTTTT
>once|TRBJ2-5|TRBV7-8|TRBD2
CASEKESSGSLETQYF
TGTGCCTCTGAGAAAGAGTCTAGCGGGAGTTTGGAGACCCAGTACTTC
>-|TRBJ2-7|TRBV27|-
CASSVLRDSYEQYF
TGTGCCAGCAGTGTCCTCCGGGACTCCTACGAGCAGTACTTC
>-|TRBJ1-2|TRBV10-3|-
CAISDFVDGYTF
TGTGCCATCAGTGACTTCGTAGATGGCTACACCTTC
>-|TRBJ1-5|TRBV2|TRBD1
CTSIRDRGNQPQHF
TGTACCAGCATCCGGGACAGGGGCAATCAGCCCCAGCATTTT
>-|TRBJ1-3|TRBV3-1/TRBV3-2|-
CASSPTSGGNTIYF
TGTGCCAGCAGTCCGACCTCTGGCGGAAACACCATATATTTT
>-|TRBJ1-4|TRBV28|TRBD1
CASSPSDRDNEKLFF
TGTGCCAGCAGTCCCTCGGACAGGGATAATGAAAAACTGTTTTTT
>-|TRBJ2-5|TRBV19|TRBD2
CASSIGLAGVETQYF
TGTGCCAGTAGTATAGGCCTAGCGGGAGTTGAGACCCAGTACTTC
>-|TRBJ2-2|TRBV7-2|TRBD2
CASSLAQGLAGDTGELFF
TGTGCCAGCAGCTTAGCGCAGGGACTAGCGGGAGACACCGGGGAGCTGTTTTTT
>-|TRBJ1-2|TRBV18|-
CASSPPTPMDHLIYGYTF
TGTGCCAGCTCACCACCAACCCCGATGGACCACCTAATCTATGGCTACACCTTC
>-|TRBJ2-6|TRBV4-1|-
CASSNGRDSGANVLTF
TGCGCCAGCAGCAACGGACGGGACTCTGGGGCCAACGTCCTGACTTTC
>-|TRBJ2-1|TRBV19|-
CASSPLGQGGYEQFF
TGTGCCAGTAGTCCATTGGGGCAGGGGGGGTATGAGCAGTTCTTC
>-|TRBJ1-5|TRBV27|-
CASSLVQGFRPQHF
TGTGCCAGCAGTTTAGTTCAGGGATTTCGGCCCCAGCATTTT
>few|TRBJ1-5|TRBV10-2|-
CASSELSVVGNQPQHF
TGCGCCAGCAGTGAGTTAAGCGTAGTGGGCAATCAGCCCCAGCATTTT
>-|TRBJ1-1|TRBV5-1|-
CASSLAGEGQKGAFF
TGCGCCAGCAGCTTGGCAGGGGAGGGCCAGAAAGGAGCTTTCTTT
>-|TRBJ1-5|TRBV21-1|-
CASSNGTGKSQPQHF
TGTGCCAGCAGCAACGGGACAGGGAAGAGTCAGCCCCAGCATTTT
>-|TRBJ2-5|TRBV11-3|-
CASSLGGKETQYF
TGTGCCAGCAGCTTAGGGGGGAAAGAGACCCAGTACTTC
>once|TRBJ1-5|TRBV12-3/TRBV12-4|-
CASSFRGQPQHF
TGTGCCAGCAGTTTTCGGGGGCAGCCCCAGCATTTT
>-|TRBJ2-7|TRBV10-1|TRBD1
CASSEGQGPYEQYF
TGCGCCAGCAGTGAGGGACAGGGACCCTACGAGCAGTACTTC
>-|TRBJ2-5|TRBV21-1|-
CASSKGTQYF
TGTGCCAGCAGCAAAGGGACCCAGTACTTC
>-|TRBJ2-7|TRBV7-9|TRBD1
CASTFGQGDEQYF
TGTGCCAGCACCTTTGGACAGGGTGACGAGCAGTACTTC
>-|TRBJ1-1|TRBV29-1|-
CSVSGTMASNTEAFF
TGCAGCGTATCCGGGACAATGGCTTCGAACACTGAAGCTTTCTTT
>-|TRBJ2-1|TRBV11-3|TRBD2
CASSLGGLAGGVMDEQFF
TGTGCCAGCAGCTTAGGGGGACTAGCGGGAGGCGTCATGGATGAGCAGTTCTTC
>-|TRBJ2-4|TRBV6-1|-
CASSEGSGIAKNIQYF
TGTGCCAGCAGTGAAGGGAGCGGAATAGCCAAAAACATTCAGTACTTC
>-|TRBJ1-3|TRBV6-5|TRBD1
CASRSTGGSGNTIYF
TGTGCCAGCAGATCGACAGGGGGCTCGGGAAACACCATATATTTT
>-|TRBJ2-1|TRBV13|TRBD2
CASSLAGTTEQFF
TGTGCCAGCAGCTTGGCCGGGACTACTGAGCAGTTCTTC
>-|TRBJ2-5|TRBV20-1|TRBD1
CSASSSPDRGQQETQYF
TGCAGTGCTAGTAGCTCTCCGGACAGGGGGCAGCAAGAGACCCAGTACTTC
>-|TRBJ2-7|TRBV19|TRBD1
CASTITGTGGNEQYF
TGTGCCAGTACGATCACCGGGACAGGGGGCAACGAGCAGTACTTC
>-|TRBJ2-3|TRBV27|-
CASRPRLSDTQYF
TGTGCCAGCAGACCCCGTCTTTCGGATACGCAGTATTTT
>-|TRBJ1-1|TRBV28|-
CASSERWSGAFF
TGTGCCAGCAGTGAGCGATGGAGTGGGGCTTTCTTT
>-|TRBJ2-7|TRBV28|TRBD2
CASSSGGSNYEQYF
TGTGCCAGCAGTTCGGGGGGGAGCAATTACGAGCAGTACTTC
>-|TRBJ2-1|TRBV5-8|TRBD1
CASSPPGQGVF
TGTGCCAGCAGCCCACCGGGACAGGGAGTCTTC
>-|TRBJ1-5|TRBV30|TRBD1
CAWSSETGDLGSNQPQHF
TGTGCCTGGAGTTCTGAGACAGGGGATCTAGGTAGCAATCAGCCCCAGCATTTT
>-|TRBJ1-2|TRBV13|-
CASSYSLGGNYGYTF
TGTGCCAGCAGCTACAGCCTTGGGGGAAACTATGGCTACACCTTC
>once|TRBJ1-3|TRBV7-9|-
CASSQPSTGRSSGNTIYF
TGTGCCAGCAGCCAACCCTCTACAGGCCGAAGCTCTGGAAACACCATATATTTT
>-|TRBJ1-2|TRBV5-1|-
CASSPRTAHGYTF
TGCGCCAGCAGCCCGCGGACAGCGCATGGCTACACCTTC